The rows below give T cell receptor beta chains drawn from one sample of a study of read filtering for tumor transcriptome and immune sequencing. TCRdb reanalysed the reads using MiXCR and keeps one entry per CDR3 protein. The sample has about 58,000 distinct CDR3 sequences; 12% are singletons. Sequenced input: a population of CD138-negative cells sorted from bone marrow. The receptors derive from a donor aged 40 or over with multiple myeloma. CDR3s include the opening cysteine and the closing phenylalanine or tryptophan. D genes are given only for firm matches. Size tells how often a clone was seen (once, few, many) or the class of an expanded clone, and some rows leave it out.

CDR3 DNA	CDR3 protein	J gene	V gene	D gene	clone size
TGTGCCATCAGCTTCGGGCCCCTATACGAGCAGTACTTC	CAISFGPLYEQYF	TRBJ2-7	TRBV10-3	NA	NA
TGTGCCAGCCGGGACAAAAATCAGCCCCAGCATTTT	CASRDKNQPQHF	TRBJ1-5	TRBV6-5	NA	NA
TGTGCCAGCAGCTTTTCCCTGTTCCAGGGGGCCGGCAATCAGCCCCAGCATTTT	CASSFSLFQGAGNQPQHF	TRBJ1-5	TRBV7-9	TRBD1	many
TGTGCCAGCAGTTACGGAACAGGCAAAAACATTCAGTACTTC	CASSYGTGKNIQYF	TRBJ2-4	TRBV6-6	NA	NA
TGCGCCAGCAGGAAGCCGGGACAGAGGGTTACTGAAGCTTTCTTT	CASRKPGQRVTEAFF	TRBJ1-1	TRBV5-1	TRBD1	many
TGCAGTGCTCCCGGGGCGGGGGGACCCCCACCCTACAATGAGCAGTTCTTC	CSAPGAGGPPPYNEQFF	TRBJ2-1	TRBV20-1	TRBD2	many
TGTGCCACCGTCTCTGGAAACACCATATATTTT	CATVSGNTIYF	TRBJ1-3	TRBV6-1	NA	many
TGCGCCAGCAGCCTGGGACAGGGAATAGCTAATGAAAAACTGTTTTTT	CASSLGQGIANEKLFF	TRBJ1-4	TRBV5-1	TRBD1	many
TGTGCCAGCAGCCGAGGTTTCAATCAGCCCCAGCATTTT	CASSRGFNQPQHF	TRBJ1-5	TRBV3-1	NA	few
TGTGCCAGCAAGAAGCCCCGGGACAGGTCCTACGAGCAGTACTTC	CASKKPRDRSYEQYF	TRBJ2-7	TRBV28	TRBD1	many
TGTGCCATCAGTGAGACGACAGGGGGCCGGGAAAAACTGTTTTTT	CAISETTGGREKLFF	TRBJ1-4	TRBV10-3	TRBD1	many
TGTGCCACCAGTGATTATCTAGCTGACAATGAGCAGTTCTTC	CATSDYLADNEQFF	TRBJ2-1	TRBV24-1	NA	many
TGCGCCAGCAGCTTGGACAGGCCGAACACTGAAGCTTTCTTT	CASSLDRPNTEAFF	TRBJ1-1	TRBV5-1	NA	many
TGTGCCAGCAGTGAAAGCCGTCCAGCGAACACTGAAGCTTTCTTT	CASSESRPANTEAFF	TRBJ1-1	TRBV25-1	NA	many
TGTGCCAGCAGCCTTTCCGGGGGCGTTGAGACCCAGTACTTC	CASSLSGGVETQYF	TRBJ2-5	TRBV28	NA	many
TGTGCCAGCAGCCAAACTAGCGGGGGGGCAGATACGCAGTATTTT	CASSQTSGGADTQYF	TRBJ2-3	TRBV3-1	TRBD2	many
TGCAGTGCTAGAGCAATTGCCGGGACAGGGTTAACGAATGAGCAGTTCTTC	CSARAIAGTGLTNEQFF	TRBJ2-1	TRBV20-1	TRBD1	many
TGTGCCAGCAGCCAAGGACTAGCGGGGGCCCAGCAGTTCTTC	CASSQGLAGAQQFF	TRBJ2-1	TRBV3-1	TRBD2	many
TGTGCCAGCAGCCCGCACGTTGGAATTAACAGTATATACTTC	CASSPHVGINSIYF	TRBJ2-7	TRBV7-2	NA	many
TGTGCCAGCAGCACCCAGGACGGCACTGAAGCTTTCTTT	CASSTQDGTEAFF	TRBJ1-1	TRBV11-1	NA	few
TGTGCCAGCAGTCCCGGAGGGGGCACAACTGAAGCTTTCTTT	CASSPGGGTTEAFF	TRBJ1-1	TRBV6-5	TRBD1	many
TGTGCCACCCGGAGGTCAGGGGACAATGAGCAGTTCTTC	CATRRSGDNEQFF	TRBJ2-1	TRBV28	NA	many
TGCGCCAGCAGCTCGACGAGAGTCTTAGCGGGGGCCAACCAAGAGACCCAGTACTTC	CASSSTRVLAGANQETQYF	TRBJ2-5	TRBV5-1	TRBD2	many
TGCAGTGCTCGGCGGATGAACACTGAAGCTTTCTTT	CSARRMNTEAFF	TRBJ1-1	TRBV20-1	NA	NA
TGTGCCAGCAGTAGCGGGACTTCTGCCGGGGAGACCCAGTACTTC	CASSSGTSAGETQYF	TRBJ2-5	TRBV6-6	TRBD2	many
TGCAGTGCAAAGCCACATGGACAGGACCTACAAGAGACCCAGTACTTC	CSAKPHGQDLQETQYF	TRBJ2-5	TRBV20-1	TRBD1	many